The sequence of this TCR beta chain was determined in a study of T cell repertoires in MIS-A myocarditis. The method was immunoSEQ multiplex PCR; TCRdb's version includes in-frame clones alone and lacks a portion of them. The sample lists 15,000 or so clones, 74% occurring once. This clone was detected only once. Trimming left V 3 bases short and J 7 bases short, with 7 bases between. The CDR3 runs 13 residues. Germline V gene lookup returns CDR1 MNHEY and CDR2 SMNVEV (reference sequence). Input material: left ventricle heart tissue obtained at autopsy. This clonotype originated in a man younger than 30 with fulminant myocarditis from multisystem inflammatory syndrome in adults (MIS-A) after COVID-19. The chain is built from TRBV27 and TRBJ1-6; no firm D call. CDR3 amino acids: CASSFAGNSPLHF. The CDR3, as DNA: TGTGCCAGCAGTTTTGCAGGAAATTCACCCCTCCACTTT.